This T cell receptor beta chain was identified during a study of cytomegalovirus exposure and HLA in healthy donors. Study-wide points: An analysis done earlier found most TCR beta V segments productive about 87% or about 30% of the time.

The primer mix had 60 Vbeta and 13 Jbeta primers. Method: immunoSEQ multiplex PCR; TCRdb's copy keeps in-frame clones and lacks some. This sample has 150,000 to 200,000 clones; roughly 87% occur once, and the top ten carry 1.6%. Notes on this clone: Its matching antigen is unknown.

This CDR3 contains 15 residues. Germline V gene lookup returns CDR1 SGHTA and CDR2 FQGTGA. V was clipped by 3 bases and J by 3 bases, with 15 bases between them. Nominally healthy donors provided the samples, though records likely missed some immune exposures. Material for sequencing was PBMCs. The chain carries TRBV7-3 and TRBJ2-7, with TRBD1 as a possible D gene (5 bases). The clonotype was recovered from a middle-aged man in good health and CMV-seronegative. CDR3 bases: TGTGCCAGCAGCTTGGGCCCTGGGGCAGACTACGAGCAGTACTTC. This sequence encodes CASSLGPGADYEQYF.